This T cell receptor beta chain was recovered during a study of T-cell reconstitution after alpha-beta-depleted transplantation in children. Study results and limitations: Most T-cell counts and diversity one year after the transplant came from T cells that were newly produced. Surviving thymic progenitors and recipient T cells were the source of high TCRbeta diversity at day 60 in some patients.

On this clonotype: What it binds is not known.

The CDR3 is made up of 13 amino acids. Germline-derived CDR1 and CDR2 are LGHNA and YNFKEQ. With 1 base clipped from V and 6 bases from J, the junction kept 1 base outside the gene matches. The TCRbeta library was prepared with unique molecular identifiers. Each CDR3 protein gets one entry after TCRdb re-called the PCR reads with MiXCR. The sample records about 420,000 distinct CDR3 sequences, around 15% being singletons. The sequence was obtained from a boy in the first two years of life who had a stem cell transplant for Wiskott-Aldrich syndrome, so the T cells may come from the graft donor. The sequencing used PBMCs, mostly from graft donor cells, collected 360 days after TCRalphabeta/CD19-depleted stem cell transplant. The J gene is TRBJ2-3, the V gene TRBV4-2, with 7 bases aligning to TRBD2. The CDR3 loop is CASSQVGGDTQYF. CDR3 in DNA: TGTGCCAGCAGCCAAGTCGGGGGGGATACGCAGTATTTT.